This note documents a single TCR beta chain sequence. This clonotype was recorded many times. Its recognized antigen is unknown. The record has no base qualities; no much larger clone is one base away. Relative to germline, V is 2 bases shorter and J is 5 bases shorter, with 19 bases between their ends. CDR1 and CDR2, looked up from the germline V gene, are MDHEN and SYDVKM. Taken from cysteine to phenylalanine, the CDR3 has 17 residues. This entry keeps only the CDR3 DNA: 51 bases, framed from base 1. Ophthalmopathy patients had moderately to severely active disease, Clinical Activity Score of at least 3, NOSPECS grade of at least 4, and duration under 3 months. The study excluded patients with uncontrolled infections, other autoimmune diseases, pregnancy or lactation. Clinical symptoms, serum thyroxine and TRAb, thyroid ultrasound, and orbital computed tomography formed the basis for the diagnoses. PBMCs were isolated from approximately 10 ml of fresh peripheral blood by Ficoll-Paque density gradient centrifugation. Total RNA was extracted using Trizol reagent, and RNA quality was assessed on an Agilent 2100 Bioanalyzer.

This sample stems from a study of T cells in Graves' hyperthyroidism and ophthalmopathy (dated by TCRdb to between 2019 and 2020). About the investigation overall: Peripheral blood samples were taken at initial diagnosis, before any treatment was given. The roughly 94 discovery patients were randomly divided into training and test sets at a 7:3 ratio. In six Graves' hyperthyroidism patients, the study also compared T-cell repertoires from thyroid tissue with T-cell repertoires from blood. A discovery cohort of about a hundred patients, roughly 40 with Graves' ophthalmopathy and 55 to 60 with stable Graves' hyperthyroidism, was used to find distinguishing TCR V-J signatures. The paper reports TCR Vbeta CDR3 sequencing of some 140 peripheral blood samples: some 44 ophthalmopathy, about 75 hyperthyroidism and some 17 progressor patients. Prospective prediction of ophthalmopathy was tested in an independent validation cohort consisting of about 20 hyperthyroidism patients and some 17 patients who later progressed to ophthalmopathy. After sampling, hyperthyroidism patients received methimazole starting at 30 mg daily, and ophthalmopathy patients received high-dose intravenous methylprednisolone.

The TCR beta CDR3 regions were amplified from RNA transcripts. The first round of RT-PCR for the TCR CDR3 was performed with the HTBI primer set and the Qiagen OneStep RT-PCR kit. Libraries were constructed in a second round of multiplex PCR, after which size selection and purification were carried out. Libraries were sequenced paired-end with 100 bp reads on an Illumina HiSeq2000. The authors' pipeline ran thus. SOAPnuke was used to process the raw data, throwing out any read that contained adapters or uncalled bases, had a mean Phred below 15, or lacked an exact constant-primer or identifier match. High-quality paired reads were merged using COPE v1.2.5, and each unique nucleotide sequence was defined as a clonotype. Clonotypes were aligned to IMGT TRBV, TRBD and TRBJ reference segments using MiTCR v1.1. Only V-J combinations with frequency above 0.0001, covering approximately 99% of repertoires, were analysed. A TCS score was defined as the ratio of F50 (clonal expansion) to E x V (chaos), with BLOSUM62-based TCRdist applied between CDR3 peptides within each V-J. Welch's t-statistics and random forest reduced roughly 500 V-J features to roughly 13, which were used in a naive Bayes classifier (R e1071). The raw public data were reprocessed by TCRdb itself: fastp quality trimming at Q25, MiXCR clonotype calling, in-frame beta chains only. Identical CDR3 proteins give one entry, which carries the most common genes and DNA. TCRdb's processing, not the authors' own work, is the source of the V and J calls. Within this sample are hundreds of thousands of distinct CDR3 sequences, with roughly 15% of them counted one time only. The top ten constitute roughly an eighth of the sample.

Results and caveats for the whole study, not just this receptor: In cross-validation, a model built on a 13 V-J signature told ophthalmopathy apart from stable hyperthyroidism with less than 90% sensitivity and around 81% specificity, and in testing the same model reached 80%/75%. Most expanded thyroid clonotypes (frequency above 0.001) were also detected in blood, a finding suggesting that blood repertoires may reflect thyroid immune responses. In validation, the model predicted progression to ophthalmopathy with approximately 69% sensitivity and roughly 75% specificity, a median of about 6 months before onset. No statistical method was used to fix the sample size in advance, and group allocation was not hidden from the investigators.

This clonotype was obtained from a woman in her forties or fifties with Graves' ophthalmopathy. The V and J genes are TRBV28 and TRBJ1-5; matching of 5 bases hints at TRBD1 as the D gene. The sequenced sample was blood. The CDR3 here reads CASSLVRDPLGHQPQHF. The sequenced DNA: TGTGCCAGCAGTTTAGTCCGGGACCCACTTGGACATCAGCCCCAGCATTTT.